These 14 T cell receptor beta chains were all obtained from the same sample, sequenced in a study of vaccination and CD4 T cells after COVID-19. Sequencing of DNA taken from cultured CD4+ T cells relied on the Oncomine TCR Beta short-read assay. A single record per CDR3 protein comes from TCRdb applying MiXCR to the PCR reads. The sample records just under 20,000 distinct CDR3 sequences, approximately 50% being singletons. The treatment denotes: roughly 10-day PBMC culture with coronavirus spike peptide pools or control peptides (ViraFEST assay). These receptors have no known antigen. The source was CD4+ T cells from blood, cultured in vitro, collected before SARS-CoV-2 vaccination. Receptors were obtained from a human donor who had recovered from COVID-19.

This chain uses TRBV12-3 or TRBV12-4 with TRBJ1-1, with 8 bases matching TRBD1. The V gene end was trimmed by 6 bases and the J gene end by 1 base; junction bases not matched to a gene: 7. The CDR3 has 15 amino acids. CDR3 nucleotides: TGTGCCAGCAGCAAAATGACAGGGGCGAACACTGAAGCTTTCTTT. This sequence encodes CASSKMTGANTEAFF.

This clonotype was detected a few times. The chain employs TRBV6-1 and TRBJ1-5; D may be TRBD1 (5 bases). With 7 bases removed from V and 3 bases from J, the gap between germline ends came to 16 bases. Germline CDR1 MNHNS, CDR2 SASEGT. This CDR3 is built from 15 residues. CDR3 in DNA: TGTGCCAGCAAGACCTTCGGGGGATACAATCAGCCCCAGCATTTT. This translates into CASKTFGGYNQPQHF.

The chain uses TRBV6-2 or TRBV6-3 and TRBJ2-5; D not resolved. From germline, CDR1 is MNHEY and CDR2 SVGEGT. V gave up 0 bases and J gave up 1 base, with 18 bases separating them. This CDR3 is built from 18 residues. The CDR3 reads CASSYSAVSLRAQETQYF. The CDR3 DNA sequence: TGTGCCAGCAGTTACTCGGCGGTATCATTAAGGGCCCAAGAGACCCAGTACTTC.

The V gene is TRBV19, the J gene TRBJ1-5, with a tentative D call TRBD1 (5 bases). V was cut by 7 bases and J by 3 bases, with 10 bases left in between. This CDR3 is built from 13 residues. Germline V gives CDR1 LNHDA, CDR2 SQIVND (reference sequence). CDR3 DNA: TGTGCCAGTACCAGGACATACAATCAGCCCCAGCATTTT. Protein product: CASTRTYNQPQHF.

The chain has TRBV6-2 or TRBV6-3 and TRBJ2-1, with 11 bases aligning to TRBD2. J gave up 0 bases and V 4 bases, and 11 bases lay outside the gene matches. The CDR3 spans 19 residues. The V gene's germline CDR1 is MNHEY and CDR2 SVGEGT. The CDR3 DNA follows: TGTGCCAGCAGTTCCCTTGGACTAGCGGGTGCTAGCTCCTACAATGAGCAGTTCTTC. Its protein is CASSSLGLAGASSYNEQFF.

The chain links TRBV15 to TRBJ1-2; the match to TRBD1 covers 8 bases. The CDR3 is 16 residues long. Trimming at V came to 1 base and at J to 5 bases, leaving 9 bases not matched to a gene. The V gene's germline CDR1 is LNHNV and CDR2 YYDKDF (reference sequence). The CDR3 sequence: CATSRGDDRGDYGYTF. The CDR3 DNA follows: TGTGCCACCAGCAGAGGGGATGACAGGGGAGATTATGGCTACACCTTC.

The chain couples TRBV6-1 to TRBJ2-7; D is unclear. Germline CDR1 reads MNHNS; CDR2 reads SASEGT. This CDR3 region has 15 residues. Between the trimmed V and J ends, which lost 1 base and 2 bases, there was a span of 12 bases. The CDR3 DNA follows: TGTGCCAGCAGTGAAGGTAGAGGTCGGACCTACGAGCAGTACTTC. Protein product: CASSEGRGRTYEQYF.

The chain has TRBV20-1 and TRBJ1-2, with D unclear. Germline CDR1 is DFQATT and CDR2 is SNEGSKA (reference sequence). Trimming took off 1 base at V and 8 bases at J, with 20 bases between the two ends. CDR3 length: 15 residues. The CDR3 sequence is CSARGGAKGSGGYTF. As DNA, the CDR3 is TGCAGTGCTAGAGGTGGTGCTAAGGGTTCTGGCGGCTACACCTTC.

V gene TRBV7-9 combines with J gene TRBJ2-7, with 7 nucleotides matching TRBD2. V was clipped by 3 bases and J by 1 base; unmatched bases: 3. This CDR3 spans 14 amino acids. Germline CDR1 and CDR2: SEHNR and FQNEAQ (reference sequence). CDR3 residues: CASSLRTRSYEQYF. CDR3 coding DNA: TGTGCCAGCAGCTTGCGGACTAGATCCTACGAGCAGTACTTC.

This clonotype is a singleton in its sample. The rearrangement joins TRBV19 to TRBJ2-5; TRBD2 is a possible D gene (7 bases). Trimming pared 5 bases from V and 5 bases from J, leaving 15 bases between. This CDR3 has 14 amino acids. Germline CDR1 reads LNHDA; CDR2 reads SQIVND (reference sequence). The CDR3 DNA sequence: TGTGCCAGTAGTGGGTCCTGGGGGGGCGAGACCCAGTACTTC. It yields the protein CASSGSWGGETQYF.

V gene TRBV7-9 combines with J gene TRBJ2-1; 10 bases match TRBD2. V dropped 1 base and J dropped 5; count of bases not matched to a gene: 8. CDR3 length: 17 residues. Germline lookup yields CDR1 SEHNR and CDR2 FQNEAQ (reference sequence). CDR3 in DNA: TGTGCCAGCAGCTTAGATCGGTCTAGCGGGGGAAACAATGAGCAGTTCTTC. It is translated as CASSLDRSSGGNNEQFF. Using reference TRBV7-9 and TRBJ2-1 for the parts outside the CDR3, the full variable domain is DTGVSQNPRHKITKRGQNVTFRCDPISEHNRLYWYRQTLGQGPEFLTYFQNEAQLEKSRLLSDRFSAERPKGSFSTLEIQRTEQGDSAMYLCASSLDRSSGGNNEQFFGPGTRLTVL.

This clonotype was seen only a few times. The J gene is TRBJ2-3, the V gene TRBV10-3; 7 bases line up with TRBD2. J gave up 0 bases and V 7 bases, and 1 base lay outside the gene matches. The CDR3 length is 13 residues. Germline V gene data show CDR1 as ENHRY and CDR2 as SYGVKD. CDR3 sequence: CAITSGSTDTQYF. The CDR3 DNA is TGTGCCATCACTAGCGGTAGCACAGATACGCAGTATTTT.

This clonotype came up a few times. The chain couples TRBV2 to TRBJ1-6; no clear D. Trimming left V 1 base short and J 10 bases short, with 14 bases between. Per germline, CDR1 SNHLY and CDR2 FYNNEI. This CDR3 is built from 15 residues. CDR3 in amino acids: CASSEDNSLRSPLHF. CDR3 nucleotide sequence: TGTGCCAGCAGTGAAGATAATAGCCTTAGGTCACCCCTCCACTTT.

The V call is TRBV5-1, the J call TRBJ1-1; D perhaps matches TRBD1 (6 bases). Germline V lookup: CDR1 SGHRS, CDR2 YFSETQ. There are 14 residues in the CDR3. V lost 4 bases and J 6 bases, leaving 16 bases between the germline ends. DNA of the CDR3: TGCGCCAGCAGCCCCTTTACAGGGCCGCCTGAAGCTTTCTTT. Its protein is CASSPFTGPPEAFF.